Included here is one T cell receptor (beta chain) sequence, with context. This specimen comes from a study of blood T cell repertoires in COVID-19. Study-level information: Whether acute or convalescent, the COVID-19 samples came from the United States, Italy and Spain. PBMCs, B-cell-depleted T cells, or T cells were the source of the cDNA or gDNA that made up the material.

In the original processing: Nucleated cell number was recorded as an estimate derived from reference gene primer amplification. The repertoire was sequenced with immunoSEQ multiplex PCR; TCRdb's copy has only in-frame clones and lacks some. Clone size and V and J calls were adopted from that table, with D and trimming inferred from the DNA. The repertoire holds about 200,000 clones, with roughly 88% as singletons. CDR1 is SGHRS and CDR2 is YFSETQ in the germline V gene. Trimming shortened V by 7 bases and J by 1 base, and 8 bases separated the two germline ends. The CDR3 sequence is 12 residues long.

The clonotype was recovered from a human donor in a cohort sampled during active COVID-19. The sample was peripheral blood. The chain combines TRBV5-1 with TRBJ2-5, with D unclear. CDR3 in DNA: TGCGCCAGCGACGAGCGCCAAGAGACCCAGTACTTC. Amino acids: CASDERQETQYF.